Sequencing of this T cell receptor (beta chain) was carried out in a study of blood T cell repertoires in COVID-19. Study-level information: Specimens from acute and convalescent COVID-19 originated in the United States, Italy and Spain. PBMCs, B-cell-depleted T cells, or T cells provided the cDNA or gDNA that made up the material.

In the original workflow: Nucleated cell counts were estimated from reference gene primer amplification. Sequencing was performed with immunoSEQ multiplex PCR; in TCRdb, only in-frame clones are kept and a portion is missing. The D gene and trimming were derived from the DNA, and the V and J assignments and clone size from that table. The profile shows 250,000 or so clones, 70% to 90% of them singletons. The CDR3 length is 15 residues. The germline V and J ends were trimmed by 6 bases and 6 bases, with 18 bases remaining between them. From germline, CDR1 is LNHNV and CDR2 YYDKDF (reference sequence).

This sequence joins TRBV15 and TRBJ1-5; D may be TRBD1 (6 bases). What was sequenced was peripheral blood. This TCR derives from a man aged 25 to 45 with active or convalescent COVID-19. This chain's CDR3 is CATSRWGGPPQPQHF. The CDR3 bases are TGTGCCACCAGTCGTTGGGGGGGCCCCCCTCAGCCCCAGCATTTT. Complete variable domain (other parts from reference TRBV15 and TRBJ1-5): DAMVIQNPRYQVTQFGKPVTLSCSQTLNHNVMYWYQQKSSQAPKLLFHYYDKDFNNEADTPDNFQSRRPNTSFCFLDIRSPGLGDTAMYLCATSRWGGPPQPQHFGDGTRLSIL.